This T cell receptor beta chain was profiled in a study of T cell responses to AZD1222 COVID-19 vaccine. Study-level points and caveats: CD4 TCRs linked to vaccination spanned spike, dominating at 160-218 and 743-854. Donors were mostly white British, more females; clonal diversity possibly underestimated. Recipients of AZD1222 seropositive at baseline numbered only 6 or 7.

This clone was recorded only once. What it recognizes is unknown. Some clones are missing from TCRdb's copy, which holds only in-frame ones; the method was immunoSEQ multiplex PCR. The sample holds roughly 80,000 clones, 88% seen once. Trimming shortened V by 1 base and J by 5 bases, and 13 bases separated the two germline ends. Germline V gives CDR1 SGHTA, CDR2 FQGNSA. This CDR3 is 15 amino acids long. Sample: peripheral blood, taken on day 0 of MenACWY control vaccination. The sequence derives from an adult in good health. The chain uses TRBV7-2 and TRBJ2-3; possibly TRBD2 for D (7 bases). CDR3 sequence: CASSLEGGAGDTQYF. DNA of the CDR3: TGTGCCAGCAGCTTAGAAGGGGGGGCGGGAGATACGCAGTATTTT.